This TCR beta chain derives from a study of control samples from healthy donors and cancer patients. V dropped 4 bases and J dropped 5 bases, with 17 bases sitting between them. This CDR3 has 15 amino acids. Per germline, CDR1 MGHRA and CDR2 YSYEKL. Data came from immunoSEQ multiplex PCR; TCRdb stores just in-frame clones and leaves some out. The table has 100,000 to 150,000 clones, roughly 92% seen once. The J gene is TRBJ2-5, the V gene TRBV4-1; tentative D call: TRBD1 (6 bases). The receptor was isolated from a man aged 18 to 30 in good health. The sequencing input was blood. The CDR3 protein is CASSPRNRAEETQYF. CDR3 coding DNA: TGCGCCAGCAGCCCAAGAAACAGGGCAGAGGAGACCCAGTACTTC.